This TCR beta chain was documented in a study of technical replicates of blood from a few donors. This clone was found a few times. V gave up 5 bases and J gave up 0 bases; unmatched junction bases: 11. CDR1 is SEHNR, CDR2 FQNEAQ, per germline (reference sequence). The CDR3 is 17 amino acids. Profiling relied on immunoSEQ multiplex PCR, and the TCRdb table lists in-frame clones only, not all of them. The top ten clones hold roughly 4.8% of a sample with 55,000 to 75,000 clones, approximately 89% of them seen once. This TCR was sampled from a human donor in good health. Some clones in this sample may be carry-over from other donors' samples. The specimen was PBMCs. The rearrangement joins TRBV7-9 to TRBJ2-7; 9 nucleotides match TRBD2. Written as DNA, the CDR3 is TGTGCCAGCAGCCCCCCCGTGCTAGCGGGGAACTCCTACGAGCAGTACTTC. Protein product: CASSPPVLAGNSYEQYF.